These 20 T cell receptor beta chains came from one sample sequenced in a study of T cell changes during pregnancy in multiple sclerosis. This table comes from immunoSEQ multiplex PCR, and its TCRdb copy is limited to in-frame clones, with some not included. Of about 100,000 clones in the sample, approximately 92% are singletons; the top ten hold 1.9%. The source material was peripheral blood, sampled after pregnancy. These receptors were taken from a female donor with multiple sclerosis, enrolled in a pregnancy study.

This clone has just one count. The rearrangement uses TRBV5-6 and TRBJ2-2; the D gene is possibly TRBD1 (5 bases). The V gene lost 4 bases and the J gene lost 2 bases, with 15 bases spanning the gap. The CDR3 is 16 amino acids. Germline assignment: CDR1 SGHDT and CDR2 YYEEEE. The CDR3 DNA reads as TGTGCCAGCAGCCTATACATCCAGGGTAACACCGGGGAGCTGTTTTTT. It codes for CASSLYIQGNTGELFF.

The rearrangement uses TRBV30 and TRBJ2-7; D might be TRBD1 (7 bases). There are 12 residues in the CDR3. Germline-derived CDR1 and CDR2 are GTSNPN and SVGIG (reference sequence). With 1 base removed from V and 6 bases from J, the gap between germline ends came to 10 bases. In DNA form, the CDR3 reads TGTGCCTGGAGTGGGCAGGGGGGCGAGCAGTACTTC. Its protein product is CAWSGQGGEQYF.

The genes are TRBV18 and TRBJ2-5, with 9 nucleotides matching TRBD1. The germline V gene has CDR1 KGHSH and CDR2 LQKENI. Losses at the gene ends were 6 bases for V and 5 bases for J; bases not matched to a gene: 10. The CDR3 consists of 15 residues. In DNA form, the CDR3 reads TGTGCCAGCTCCCAAACAACAGGGGGCGGGGAGACCCAGTACTTC. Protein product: CASSQTTGGGETQYF.

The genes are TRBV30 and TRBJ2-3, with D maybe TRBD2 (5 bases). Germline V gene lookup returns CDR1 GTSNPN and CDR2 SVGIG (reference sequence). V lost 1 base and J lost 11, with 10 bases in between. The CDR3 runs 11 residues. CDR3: CAWSGLTRQYF. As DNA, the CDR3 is TGTGCCTGGAGTGGACTAACAAGGCAGTATTTT.

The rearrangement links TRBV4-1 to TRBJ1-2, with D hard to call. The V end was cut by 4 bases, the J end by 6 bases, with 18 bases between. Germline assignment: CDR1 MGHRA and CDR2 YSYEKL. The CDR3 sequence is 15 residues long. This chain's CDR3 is CASSREQAEIHGYTF. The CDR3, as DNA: TGCGCCAGCAGCCGCGAGCAGGCCGAGATCCATGGCTACACCTTC.

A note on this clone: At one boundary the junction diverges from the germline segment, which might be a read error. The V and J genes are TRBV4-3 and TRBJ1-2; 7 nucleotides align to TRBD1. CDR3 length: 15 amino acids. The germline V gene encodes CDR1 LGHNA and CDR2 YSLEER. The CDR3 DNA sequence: TGCGCCAGCAGCAAAGACAGGGAAACTAACTATGGCTACACCTTC. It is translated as CASSKDRETNYGYTF.

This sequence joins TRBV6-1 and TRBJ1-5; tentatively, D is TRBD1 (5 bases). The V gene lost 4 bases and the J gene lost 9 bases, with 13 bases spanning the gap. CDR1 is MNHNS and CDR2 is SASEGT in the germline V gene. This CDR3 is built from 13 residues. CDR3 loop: CASSGSRDSPQHF. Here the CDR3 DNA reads TGTGCCAGCAGTGGATCTCGGGACTCGCCCCAGCATTTT.

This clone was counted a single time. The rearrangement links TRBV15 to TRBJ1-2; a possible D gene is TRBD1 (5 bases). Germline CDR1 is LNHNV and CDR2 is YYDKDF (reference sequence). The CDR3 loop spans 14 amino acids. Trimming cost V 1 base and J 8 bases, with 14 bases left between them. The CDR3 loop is CATSRGLQVNGYTF. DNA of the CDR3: TGTGCCACCAGCAGAGGGCTACAGGTAAACGGCTACACCTTC.

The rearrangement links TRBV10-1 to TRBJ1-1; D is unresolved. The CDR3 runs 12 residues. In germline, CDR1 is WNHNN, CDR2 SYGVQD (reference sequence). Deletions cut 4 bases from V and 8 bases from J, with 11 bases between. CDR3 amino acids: CASSGVYEEAFF. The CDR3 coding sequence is TGCGCCAGCAGTGGTGTCTATGAGGAAGCTTTCTTT.

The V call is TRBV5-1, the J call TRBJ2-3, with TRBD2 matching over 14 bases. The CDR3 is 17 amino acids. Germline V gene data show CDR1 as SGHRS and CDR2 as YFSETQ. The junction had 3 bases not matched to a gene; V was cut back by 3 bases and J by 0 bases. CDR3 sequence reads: CASSWTSGRTSTDTQYF. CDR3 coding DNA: TGCGCCAGCAGCTGGACTAGCGGGAGGACTAGCACAGATACGCAGTATTTT.

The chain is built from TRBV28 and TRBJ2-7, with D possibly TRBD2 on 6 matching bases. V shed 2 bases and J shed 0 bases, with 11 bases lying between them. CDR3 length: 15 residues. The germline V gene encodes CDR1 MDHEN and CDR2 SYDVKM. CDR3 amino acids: CASSLVTGVSYEQYF. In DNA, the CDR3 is TGTGCCAGCAGTTTAGTGACGGGAGTCTCCTACGAGCAGTACTTC.

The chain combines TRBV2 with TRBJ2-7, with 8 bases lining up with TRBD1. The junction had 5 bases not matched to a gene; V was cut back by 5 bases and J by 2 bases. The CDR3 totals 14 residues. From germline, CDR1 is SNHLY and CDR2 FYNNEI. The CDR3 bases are TGTGCCAGCAGTCCGGACAGGGTCGCCTACGAGCAGTACTTC. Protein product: CASSPDRVAYEQYF.

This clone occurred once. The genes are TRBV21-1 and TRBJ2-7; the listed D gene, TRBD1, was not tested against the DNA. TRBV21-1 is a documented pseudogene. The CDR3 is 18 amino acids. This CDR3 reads CASSNDRPYQACPYEQYF. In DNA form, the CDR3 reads TGTGCCAGCAGCAATGATCGGCCATACCAGGCATGTCCCTACGAGCAGTACTTC.

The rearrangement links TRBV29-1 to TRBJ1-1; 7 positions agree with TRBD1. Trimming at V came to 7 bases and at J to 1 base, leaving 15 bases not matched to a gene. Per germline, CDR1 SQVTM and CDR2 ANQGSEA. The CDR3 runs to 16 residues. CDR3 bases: TGCAGCGGCGGGGATGACAGGGTTGGGAGGAACACTGAAGCTTTCTTT. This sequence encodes CSGGDDRVGRNTEAFF.

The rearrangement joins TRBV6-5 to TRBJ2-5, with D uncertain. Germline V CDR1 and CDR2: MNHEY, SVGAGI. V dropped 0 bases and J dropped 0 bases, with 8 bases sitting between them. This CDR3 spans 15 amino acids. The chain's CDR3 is CASSYSWADQETQYF. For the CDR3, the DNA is TGTGCCAGCAGTTACTCTTGGGCAGACCAAGAGACCCAGTACTTC.

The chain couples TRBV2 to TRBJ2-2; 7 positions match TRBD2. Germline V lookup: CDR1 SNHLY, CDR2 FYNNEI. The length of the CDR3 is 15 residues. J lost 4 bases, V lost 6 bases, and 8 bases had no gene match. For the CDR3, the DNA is TGTGCCAGCAGGTTCGAGCGGGGATTCACCGGGGAGCTGTTTTTT. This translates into CASRFERGFTGELFF.

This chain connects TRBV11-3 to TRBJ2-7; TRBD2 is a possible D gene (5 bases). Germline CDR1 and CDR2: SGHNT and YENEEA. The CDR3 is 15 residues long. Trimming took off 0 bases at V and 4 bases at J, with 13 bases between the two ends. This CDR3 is CASSLDILGAYEQYF. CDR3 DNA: TGTGCCAGCAGCTTAGATATACTGGGAGCTTACGAGCAGTACTTC.

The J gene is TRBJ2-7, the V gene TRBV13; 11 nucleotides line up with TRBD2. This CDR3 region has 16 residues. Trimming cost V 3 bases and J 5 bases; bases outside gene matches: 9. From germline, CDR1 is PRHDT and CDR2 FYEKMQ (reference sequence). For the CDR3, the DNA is TGTGCCAGCAGCTTTTCTTTTGGGACTAGCGGCCACGAGCAGTACTTC. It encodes CASSFSFGTSGHEQYF.

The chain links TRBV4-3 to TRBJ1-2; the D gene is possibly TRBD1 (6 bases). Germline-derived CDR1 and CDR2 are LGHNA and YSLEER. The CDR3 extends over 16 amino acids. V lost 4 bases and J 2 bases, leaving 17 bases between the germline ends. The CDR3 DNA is TGCGCCAGCAGCCTCAAGGGGGGAGGGGCCAACTATGGCTACACCTTC. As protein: CASSLKGGGANYGYTF.

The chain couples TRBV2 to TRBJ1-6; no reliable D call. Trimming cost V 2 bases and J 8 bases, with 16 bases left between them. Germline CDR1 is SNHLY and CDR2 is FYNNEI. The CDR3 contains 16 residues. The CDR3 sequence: CASSELARQSYSPLHF. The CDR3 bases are TGTGCCAGCAGTGAATTGGCCAGGCAATCCTATTCACCCCTCCACTTT.